The rows below give T cell receptor beta chains drawn from one sample of a study of blood T cell repertoires in COVID-19. The assay was immunoSEQ multiplex PCR, and TCRdb's table has in-frame clones only and misses some. The table has over 85,000 clones, approximately 82% seen once; the top ten hold about 3.8%. Sequenced input: peripheral blood. These receptors were taken from an elderly woman with acute or convalescent COVID-19. Each CDR3 is given with its conserved first and last residue.

TRBV6-2/TRBV6-3	TRBJ2-1	CASSSSYRKTSGEYNEQFF
TRBV6-1	TRBJ2-5	CASSEMRDRGIETQYF
TRBV9	TRBJ1-2	CASSVDPLDRGYGYTF
TRBV6-6	TRBJ1-1	CAIHQGAGEAFF
TRBV5-1	TRBJ2-5	CASSSTYRVALQETQYF
TRBV13	TRBJ2-2	CASSHTWTGLGGELFF
TRBV4-2	TRBJ1-1	CASSQEEGRRTEAFF
TRBV4-2	TRBJ1-2	CASSQDSTAGVYGYTF
TRBV9	TRBJ2-2	CASSSTLLAGAAGELFF
TRBV5-4	TRBJ2-5	CASSLNRGTETQYF
TRBV12-3/TRBV12-4	TRBJ2-7	CASGLYREQYF
TRBV19	TRBJ1-1	CASTYSNMNTEAFF
TRBV6-5	TRBJ2-1	CASRRPTSGNEQFF
TRBV5-4	TRBJ1-2	CASSLGPDGRGYTF
TRBV10-3	TRBJ2-1	CAISTPGLGRNEQFF
TRBV7-9	TRBJ2-1	CASSLASGGYNEQFF
TRBV14	TRBJ2-1	CASSPRLAGAGNEQFF
TRBV7-6	TRBJ2-5	CASSSGGSGGAQETQYF
TRBV3-1/TRBV3-2	TRBJ2-1	CASSQDRLAGGNEQFF
TRBV5-1	TRBJ1-2	CASSPRDTNYGYTF
TRBV12-5	TRBJ2-4	CASGLVLGLENIQYF
TRBV18	TRBJ2-7	CASSPDSGGLMEQYF
TRBV29-1	TRBJ2-3	CSGLPLAGAADTQYF
TRBV11-2	TRBJ1-4	CASSQTALNEKLFF
TRBV30	TRBJ2-5	CAWGRGVAETQYF
TRBV28	TRBJ1-5	CASSPGGVVGQPQHF
TRBV19	TRBJ1-1	CASSIGGLNTEAFF
TRBV18	TRBJ2-4	CASSRTGPKNIQYF
TRBV10-3	TRBJ1-5	CAISELDQPQHF
TRBV11-2	TRBJ2-7	CASSPPAHRYEQYF
TRBV9	TRBJ2-5	CASSVRLAGPQETQYF
TRBV2	TRBJ1-2	CAIGQGYGYTF
TRBV5-1	TRBJ2-7	CASSFRAGSYEQYF
TRBV6-4	TRBJ1-4	CASSESATNEKLFF
TRBV5-6	TRBJ2-6	CASSSQPGPSGANVLTF